Listed below are T cell receptor beta chains from one sample, sequenced in a study of blood T cell repertoires in COVID-19. The method was immunoSEQ multiplex PCR; TCRdb's version includes in-frame clones alone and lacks a portion of them. The table has some 190,000 clones, approximately 82% seen once. Material: peripheral blood. These receptor sequences come from a woman older than 75 with active or convalescent COVID-19. Each CDR3 is given with its conserved first and last residue. A D gene is named only where the DNA matches it firmly. Size is stated for part of the rows, as once, few or many counts, or as a class when the clone is expanded.

j_gene	d_gene	v_gene	abundance	CDR3nt	CDR3aa
TRBJ2-1	TRBD1	TRBV10-1	.	TGCGCCAGCAGGGCCGGGACAGGGGCGAGCAATGAGCAGTTCTTC	CASRAGTGASNEQFF
TRBJ1-6	TRBD1	TRBV9	.	TGTGCCAGCAGCTTTTCCTTACGACAGGGCTCATCCCTCCACTTT	CASSFSLRQGSSLHF
TRBJ2-5	.	TRBV5-1	.	TGCGCCAGCAGGCCTGACGGGGAGACCCAGTACTTC	CASRPDGETQYF
TRBJ2-5	TRBD2	TRBV3-1/TRBV3-2	once	TGTGCCAGCAGCCAAGGGTCCCTAGCGGGAGGGGAGACCCAGTACTTC	CASSQGSLAGGETQYF
TRBJ1-1	TRBD1	TRBV3-1/TRBV3-2	once	TGTGCCAGCAGCGTCGGACAGGCTGAAGCTTTCTTT	CASSVGQAEAFF
TRBJ2-1	TRBD2	TRBV7-8	.	TGTGCCAGCAGCTTAGAGGGACTAGCGGATCAGAGCTCCTACAATGAGCAGTTCTTC	CASSLEGLADQSSYNEQFF
TRBJ1-3	TRBD1	TRBV10-1	.	TGCGCCAGCAGTGAGTCTTGGGGACAGGGTTCTGGAAACACCATATATTTT	CASSESWGQGSGNTIYF
TRBJ2-7	.	TRBV6-5	.	TGTGCCAGCGGCGGGGTTTTTTTGCGGGTGTACGAGCAGTACTTC	CASGGVFLRVYEQYF
TRBJ2-2	TRBD1	TRBV3-1/TRBV3-2	.	TGTGCCAGCAGCCAGCCGGGACAGGGATTCGCCGGGGAGCTGTTTTTT	CASSQPGQGFAGELFF
TRBJ1-1	.	TRBV7-3	few	TGTGCCAGCAGCTTTCAGGGGAACACTGAAGCTTTCTTT	CASSFQGNTEAFF
TRBJ1-3	.	TRBV29-1	few	TGCAGCGTTCCCTCAGGCCTTACTGGAAACACCATATATTTT	CSVPSGLTGNTIYF
TRBJ2-4	TRBD2	TRBV5-8	.	TGTGCCAGCAGCTTGGAGCTAGCGGGAATAGCCAAAAACATTCAGTACTTC	CASSLELAGIAKNIQYF
TRBJ2-7	.	TRBV7-9	once	TGTGCCAGCAGCCCTAGTAGCGAGCAGTACTTC	CASSPSSEQYF
TRBJ1-1	.	TRBV10-2	.	TGCGCCAGCAGGAGGGGGGGTACAGGGATTATCACTGAAGCTTTCTTT	CASRRGGTGIITEAFF
TRBJ1-6	.	TRBV10-1	.	TGCGCCAGCAGCCCATCAAATACAGGCCCTGGAGCATCACCCCTCCACTTT	CASSPSNTGPGASPLHF
TRBJ2-2	.	TRBV9	.	TGTGCCAGCAGCGTGCAGACGAACACCGGGGAGCTGTTTTTT	CASSVQTNTGELFF
TRBJ2-7	TRBD2	TRBV4-1	.	TGCGCCAGCAGCCCATTAGGGACTAGCGGTCCCGAGCAGTACTTC	CASSPLGTSGPEQYF
TRBJ2-5	.	TRBV18	.	TGTGCCAGCTCACCAATGGAGCGCCAAGAGACCCAGTACTTC	CASSPMERQETQYF
TRBJ1-2	.	TRBV18	.	TGTGCCAGCTCACCAGCAGGGGAAAATGGCTACACCTTC	CASSPAGENGYTF
TRBJ2-1	TRBD1	TRBV23-1	.	TGCGCCAGCAGCGTTGGGACAGATCCCTACAATGAGCAGTTCTTC	CASSVGTDPYNEQFF
TRBJ1-1	.	TRBV12-3/TRBV12-4	.	TGTGCCAGCAGTTTTAAGGGGGACACTGAAGCTTTCTTT	CASSFKGDTEAFF
TRBJ1-2	TRBD1	TRBV30	.	TGTGCCTGGAGTCCGGGACAGACCCTCCCATACTTC	CAWSPGQTLPYF
TRBJ2-3	.	TRBV7-9	.	TGTGCCAGCAGCTACCGACAGCGCACAGATACGCAGTATTTT	CASSYRQRTDTQYF
TRBJ2-3	.	TRBV15	.	TGTGCCACCAGCAGAGATCCTACCCCCGATACGCAGTATTTT	CATSRDPTPDTQYF
TRBJ2-7	TRBD1	TRBV5-1	.	TGCGCCAGCAGCCAAGGACAGGGACTGGGAGAGCAGTACTTC	CASSQGQGLGEQYF
TRBJ2-7	.	TRBV2	.	TGTGCCAGCAGTGCTGACTCGTACTCTTACGAGCAGTACTTC	CASSADSYSYEQYF
TRBJ2-3	TRBD2	TRBV3-1/TRBV3-2	.	TGTGCCAGCAGCCAACCCGGGACTAGCGGCCTGAACACAGATACGCAGTATTTT	CASSQPGTSGLNTDTQYF
TRBJ2-3	TRBD2	TRBV3-1/TRBV3-2	.	TGTGCCAGCAGCCAAGGGCTAGCGGGCGGCCTAACGCAGTATTTT	CASSQGLAGGLTQYF
TRBJ2-4	TRBD2	TRBV9	.	TGTGCCAGCAGCGTAAGTGGGAGGGGAGACATTCAGTACTTC	CASSVSGRGDIQYF
TRBJ2-7	TRBD1	TRBV5-1	.	TGCGCCAGCAGCAGAACCGGGACAGGGGACGAGCAGTACTTC	CASSRTGTGDEQYF
TRBJ2-5	TRBD1	TRBV18	once	TGTGCCAGCTCACCATCAGGGGGCTTTGAGACCCAGTACTTC	CASSPSGGFETQYF
TRBJ1-4	.	TRBV7-2	.	TGTGCCAGCAGCCCGCCCTGGGCTGGTGAAAAACTGTTTTTT	CASSPPWAGEKLFF
TRBJ1-4	.	TRBV7-8	.	TGTGCCAGCAGCTTATTGGGGGGGACTAATGAAAAACTGTTTTTT	CASSLLGGTNEKLFF
TRBJ2-1	TRBD2	TRBV5-6	.	TGTGCCAGCAGCCTGACTAGCGGGTACAATGAGCAGTTCTTC	CASSLTSGYNEQFF
TRBJ2-1	TRBD2	TRBV6-5	once	TGTGCCAGCAGTTACGGAAGGACTAGCGGGTTGGATGAGCAGTTCTTC	CASSYGRTSGLDEQFF
TRBJ2-1	TRBD2	TRBV11-2	.	TGTGCCAGCAGCTTGTCTAGCGGGAATAATGAGCAGTTCTTC	CASSLSSGNNEQFF
TRBJ1-6	.	TRBV27	.	TGTGCCAGCAGTCCGGGGTCCGTCACTAATTCACCCCTCCACTTT	CASSPGSVTNSPLHF
TRBJ1-1	.	TRBV6-5	once	TGTGCCAACTCTTGGGAGGGGAACACTGAAGCTTTCTTT	CANSWEGNTEAFF
TRBJ1-5	.	TRBV7-2	.	TGTGCCAGCAGCTCCTACACGACAGACAATCAGCCCCAGCATTTT	CASSSYTTDNQPQHF
TRBJ2-7	.	TRBV7-8	.	TGTGCCAGCAGCCGGGACTCCTCCTACGAGCAGTACTTC	CASSRDSSYEQYF
TRBJ2-2	.	TRBV28	.	TGTGCCAGCAGTTTTAGGAGTTGGAGTACCGGGGAGCTGTTTTTT	CASSFRSWSTGELFF
TRBJ2-2	TRBD1	TRBV5-1	.	TGCGCCAGCAGCTCCGGGACAGGGGGGACCGGGGAGCTGTTTTTT	CASSSGTGGTGELFF
TRBJ1-2	.	TRBV24-1	.	TGTGCCACCAGTGATTCTTCAATCCAGTGGGGACAAGGCTACACCTTC	CATSDSSIQWGQGYTF
TRBJ1-1	.	TRBV9	.	TGTGCCAGCAGCCATAGGACAACCATGAACACTGAAGCTTTCTTT	CASSHRTTMNTEAFF
TRBJ2-1	TRBD2	TRBV24-1	.	TGTGCCACCAGTGACCCCGTTGCGGGAGGGCGGGATGAGCAGTTCTTC	CATSDPVAGGRDEQFF
TRBJ1-1	.	TRBV27	.	TGTGCCAGCAGTTCGGGGTTAGGAGGAGCTTTCTTT	CASSSGLGGAFF
TRBJ2-2	TRBD2	TRBV5-1	.	TGCGCCAGCAGCTTGTCTAGCGGGCCCGGGGAGCTGTTTTTT	CASSLSSGPGELFF
TRBJ1-1	.	TRBV28	few	TGTGCCAGCCCAACTGCGGGAGCTTTCTTT	CASPTAGAFF
TRBJ2-5	TRBD2	TRBV11-2	.	TGTGCCAGCAGCTTAGATGAGGGCGGACTAGCAGTCCAAGAGACCCAGTACTTC	CASSLDEGGLAVQETQYF
TRBJ2-1	TRBD2	TRBV19	.	TGTGCCAGTAGTATTGGGTCGGGACTAGCGGGAGTTAATGAGCAGTTCTTC	CASSIGSGLAGVNEQFF
TRBJ1-5	TRBD1	TRBV7-2	.	TGTGCCAGCAGCTTAAGACAGGGAAATCAGCCCCAGCATTTT	CASSLRQGNQPQHF
TRBJ2-3	TRBD1	TRBV3-1/TRBV3-2	.	TGTGCCACCAGACAGGGAACCACAGATACGCAGTATTTT	CATRQGTTDTQYF
TRBJ2-7	TRBD2	TRBV5-1	.	TGCGCCAGCAGCTTTCAGCTAGCGGGCTACGAGCAGTACTTC	CASSFQLAGYEQYF
TRBJ1-1	.	TRBV14	.	TGTGCCAGCAGCCAAGCTGTGGGGGGGGAAGCTTTCTTT	CASSQAVGGEAFF
TRBJ2-5	.	TRBV10-3	.	TGTGCCATCAGTGCGCATAGTCCGGGCCAAGAGACCCAGTACTTC	CAISAHSPGQETQYF
TRBJ1-2	.	TRBV20-1	.	TGCAGTGCTAGTGAGGGGGGGCGAGGCTATGGCTACACCTTC	CSASEGGRGYGYTF
TRBJ2-1	TRBD1	TRBV5-1	.	TGCGCCAGCAGCGTCCAGGGGGCTTCCTACAATGAGCAGTTCTTC	CASSVQGASYNEQFF